This entry is about one T cell receptor beta chain. What it binds is not known. The sample comes from a study of T cells after yellow fever vaccination. The germline V and J ends were trimmed by 0 bases and 4 bases, with 6 bases remaining between them. Germline CDR1 is KGHSH and CDR2 is LQKENI. This CDR3 has 13 amino acids. Findings of the study overall: There was a small share of clonotypes that showed up in both the CD4 and CD8 compartments. Researchers report a weaker secondary response that nonetheless peaked faster, day 5 versus 15.

A single record per CDR3 protein comes from TCRdb applying MiXCR to the 5' RACE reads. The data contain some 390,000 distinct CDR3 sequences, approximately 19% of them singletons. This sequence was found in a young man who received the YFV17D yellow fever vaccine. V gene TRBV18 combines with J gene TRBJ1-1; D not certain. Material: PBMCs, obtained before the yellow fever booster vaccination. Here the CDR3 DNA reads TGTGCCAGCTCACCACCCGGAACCACTGAAGCTTTCTTT. Its translation is CASSPPGTTEAFF.